Listed below are T cell receptor beta chains from one sample, sequenced in a study of vaccination and CD4 T cells after COVID-19. TCRdb redid the calling of the PCR reads with MiXCR, one entry per CDR3 protein. The sample has 13,000 or so distinct CDR3 sequences, more than 55% seen once. Their cognate antigens are unknown. The material sequenced was CD4+ T cells from blood, cultured in vitro. The receptors here all came from a human donor who had recovered from COVID-19. CDR3s include the opening cysteine and the closing phenylalanine or tryptophan. A D gene is named only where the DNA matches it firmly. A clone size is listed for some rows: how often the clone was seen (once, few, many), or a class if it is expanded.

d_gene: NA
abundance: NA
j_gene: TRBJ1-1
v_gene: TRBV6-1
CDR3aa: CASRAPHRAANTEAFF
CDR3nt: TGTGCCAGCAGGGCTCCCCACAGGGCCGCCAACACTGAAGCTTTCTTT

d_gene: TRBD1
abundance: NA
j_gene: TRBJ2-2
v_gene: TRBV27
CDR3aa: CASSWGQRTGELFF
CDR3nt: TGTGCCAGCAGTTGGGGACAGCGTACCGGGGAGCTGTTTTTT

d_gene: NA
abundance: few
j_gene: TRBJ2-1
v_gene: TRBV20-1
CDR3aa: CSAQLDVSPPLNEQFF
CDR3nt: TGCAGTGCCCAACTTGATGTTTCGCCCCCCCTCAATGAGCAGTTCTTC

d_gene: TRBD1
abundance: once
j_gene: TRBJ2-3
v_gene: TRBV20-1
CDR3aa: CSARVPTGQNLYF
CDR3nt: TGCAGTGCTAGAGTTCCTACGGGACAGAATTTATATTTT

d_gene: TRBD2
abundance: few
j_gene: TRBJ2-7
v_gene: TRBV6-1
CDR3aa: CASRLAGNSYEQYF
CDR3nt: TGTGCCAGCAGGCTAGCGGGAAACTCCTACGAGCAGTACTTC

d_gene: NA
abundance: NA
j_gene: TRBJ2-5
v_gene: TRBV24-1
CDR3aa: CATSDKNGQHLGTQYF
CDR3nt: TGTGCCACCAGTGATAAAAATGGACAGCACTTAGGAACCCAGTACTTC

d_gene: NA
abundance: NA
j_gene: TRBJ1-4
v_gene: TRBV20-1
CDR3aa: CSARPRGVYEKLFF
CDR3nt: TGCAGTGCCAGACCGCGGGGGGTCTATGAAAAACTGTTTTTT

d_gene: TRBD2
abundance: NA
j_gene: TRBJ2-1
v_gene: TRBV10-3
CDR3aa: CAMGGYNEQFF
CDR3nt: TGTGCCATGGGGGGGTACAATGAGCAGTTCTTC

d_gene: TRBD1
abundance: few
j_gene: TRBJ1-2
v_gene: TRBV7-9
CDR3aa: CASSFRGLNYGYTF
CDR3nt: TGTGCCAGCAGCTTCAGGGGGTTGAACTATGGCTACACCTTC

d_gene: NA
abundance: NA
j_gene: TRBJ2-3
v_gene: TRBV2
CDR3aa: CASSRGADRDSTDTQYF
CDR3nt: TGTGCCAGCAGTCGGGGGGCAGATAGAGACAGCACAGATACGCAGTATTTT

d_gene: NA
abundance: NA
j_gene: TRBJ1-2
v_gene: TRBV25-1
CDR3aa: CASSELGGLGHNGYTF
CDR3nt: TGTGCCAGCAGTGAATTAGGCGGTTTAGGTCATAACGGCTACACCTTC

d_gene: NA
abundance: NA
j_gene: TRBJ2-7
v_gene: TRBV7-2
CDR3aa: CASKAVGPAIYEQYF
CDR3nt: TGTGCCAGCAAAGCCGTGGGACCAGCCATCTACGAGCAGTACTTC

d_gene: NA
abundance: few
j_gene: TRBJ1-1
v_gene: TRBV6-1
CDR3aa: CASSATGLQNTEAFF
CDR3nt: TGTGCCAGCAGTGCTACGGGACTGCAGAACACTGAAGCTTTCTTT

d_gene: NA
abundance: NA
j_gene: TRBJ1-5
v_gene: TRBV21-1
CDR3aa: CASSKAQQGNQPQHF
CDR3nt: TGTGCCAGCAGCAAAGCGCAGCAGGGCAATCAGCCCCAGCATTTT

d_gene: NA
abundance: NA
j_gene: TRBJ2-5
v_gene: TRBV2
CDR3aa: CASSEIVETQYF
CDR3nt: TGTGCCAGCAGTGAAATCGTGGAGACCCAGTACTTC

d_gene: NA
abundance: few
j_gene: TRBJ2-3
v_gene: TRBV10-3
CDR3aa: CATRRDTDTQYF
CDR3nt: TGTGCCACCCGGAGGGACACAGATACGCAGTATTTT

d_gene: NA
abundance: NA
j_gene: TRBJ1-2
v_gene: TRBV29-1
CDR3aa: CSVAAPGNYGYTF
CDR3nt: TGCAGCGTTGCCGCCCCGGGCAACTATGGCTACACCTTC

d_gene: TRBD2
abundance: once
j_gene: TRBJ2-5
v_gene: TRBV4-2
CDR3aa: CASSRRLAAQETQYF
CDR3nt: TGTGCCAGCAGCCGAAGACTAGCGGCTCAAGAGACCCAGTACTTC

d_gene: NA
abundance: NA
j_gene: TRBJ1-3
v_gene: TRBV20-1
CDR3aa: CSARNPGNSGNTIYF
CDR3nt: TGCAGTGCTAGGAACCCAGGGAACTCTGGAAACACCATATATTTT

d_gene: NA
abundance: NA
j_gene: TRBJ2-5
v_gene: TRBV20-1
CDR3aa: CSARDDLQETQYF
CDR3nt: TGCAGTGCTAGAGATGACCTCCAAGAGACCCAGTACTTC

d_gene: NA
abundance: NA
j_gene: TRBJ1-6
v_gene: TRBV15
CDR3aa: CATSRDPGGRSPLHF
CDR3nt: TGTGCCACCAGCAGAGATCCTGGGGGCCGCTCACCCCTCCACTTT

d_gene: NA
abundance: NA
j_gene: TRBJ2-7
v_gene: TRBV28
CDR3aa: CASSASREQYF
CDR3nt: TGTGCCAGCTCGGCCTCGAGGGAGCAGTACTTC

d_gene: TRBD2
abundance: NA
j_gene: TRBJ2-3
v_gene: TRBV6-4
CDR3aa: CVSSGVAGGTDTQYF
CDR3nt: TGTGTCAGCAGTGGGGTAGCGGGAGGCACAGATACGCAGTATTTT

d_gene: NA
abundance: NA
j_gene: TRBJ2-7
v_gene: TRBV12-3/TRBV12-4
CDR3aa: CASRPRGGSYEQYF
CDR3nt: TGTGCCAGCAGACCCAGGGGGGGGTCCTACGAGCAGTACTTC

d_gene: NA
abundance: NA
j_gene: TRBJ2-7
v_gene: TRBV11-2
CDR3aa: CASSLLSRAYEQYF
CDR3nt: TGTGCCAGCAGCTTGTTGTCTCGTGCCTACGAGCAGTACTTC

d_gene: NA
abundance: NA
j_gene: TRBJ1-1
v_gene: TRBV6-1
CDR3aa: CASSLPGTEAFF
CDR3nt: TGTGCCAGCAGCTTACCGGGGACTGAAGCTTTCTTT

d_gene: NA
abundance: few
j_gene: TRBJ2-5
v_gene: TRBV20-1
CDR3aa: CSARDIRRAQETQYF
CDR3nt: TGCAGTGCTAGAGATATACGGCGGGCTCAAGAGACCCAGTACTTC

d_gene: TRBD1
abundance: NA
j_gene: TRBJ1-1
v_gene: TRBV5-1
CDR3aa: CASSSTGVGTEAFF
CDR3nt: TGCGCCAGCAGCAGCACAGGGGTAGGGACTGAAGCTTTCTTT

d_gene: NA
abundance: NA
j_gene: TRBJ2-2
v_gene: TRBV7-7
CDR3aa: CASSQRASGELFF
CDR3nt: TGTGCCAGCAGTCAACGGGCGAGCGGGGAGCTGTTTTTT

d_gene: NA
abundance: NA
j_gene: TRBJ1-2
v_gene: TRBV19
CDR3aa: CASSEFGDYGYTF
CDR3nt: TGTGCCAGTAGCGAATTCGGAGACTATGGCTACACCTTC

d_gene: NA
abundance: NA
j_gene: TRBJ2-1
v_gene: TRBV12-3/TRBV12-4
CDR3aa: CASSAGRNEQFF
CDR3nt: TGTGCCAGCTCTGCGGGTCGGAATGAGCAGTTCTTC

d_gene: NA
abundance: few
j_gene: TRBJ2-1
v_gene: TRBV6-1
CDR3aa: CASLGSSYNEQFF
CDR3nt: TGTGCCAGCCTCGGGAGCTCCTACAATGAGCAGTTCTTC

d_gene: TRBD2
abundance: NA
j_gene: TRBJ2-3
v_gene: TRBV27
CDR3aa: CASSRREGGDTQYF
CDR3nt: TGTGCTAGCAGCCGGCGGGAGGGAGGAGATACGCAGTATTTT

d_gene: TRBD2
abundance: NA
j_gene: TRBJ2-3
v_gene: TRBV6-1
CDR3aa: CASRPGLAYSTDTQYF
CDR3nt: TGTGCCAGCAGGCCGGGACTAGCGTATAGCACAGATACGCAGTATTTT

d_gene: NA
abundance: few
j_gene: TRBJ2-7
v_gene: TRBV7-2
CDR3aa: CASSPRVGGHEQYF
CDR3nt: TGTGCCAGCAGCCCGCGCGTGGGGGGGCACGAGCAGTACTTC

d_gene: NA
abundance: few
j_gene: TRBJ1-5
v_gene: TRBV19
CDR3aa: CASSNEGTNNQPQHF
CDR3nt: TGTGCCAGTAGTAACGAAGGGACAAACAATCAGCCCCAGCATTTT

d_gene: NA
abundance: NA
j_gene: TRBJ2-5
v_gene: TRBV20-1
CDR3aa: CSATPTPPQGGVETQYF
CDR3nt: TGCAGTGCTACTCCAACCCCCCCGCAGGGCGGAGTGGAGACCCAGTACTTC

d_gene: NA
abundance: NA
j_gene: TRBJ2-5
v_gene: TRBV5-4
CDR3aa: CASSLGDTGQETQYF
CDR3nt: TGTGCCAGCAGCTTGGGGGATACTGGACAAGAGACCCAGTACTTC

d_gene: TRBD1
abundance: NA
j_gene: TRBJ1-1
v_gene: TRBV14
CDR3aa: CASSLGQGPEAFF
CDR3nt: TGTGCCAGCAGCCTGGGACAGGGCCCTGAAGCTTTCTTT

d_gene: TRBD2
abundance: NA
j_gene: TRBJ2-1
v_gene: TRBV10-1
CDR3aa: CASSGGTSGNNEQFF
CDR3nt: TGCGCCAGCAGTGGCGGGACTAGCGGGAACAATGAGCAGTTCTTC

d_gene: NA
abundance: NA
j_gene: TRBJ1-3
v_gene: TRBV19
CDR3aa: CASSITGSGNTIYF
CDR3nt: TGTGCCAGTAGTATCACGGGTTCTGGAAACACCATATATTTT

d_gene: TRBD2
abundance: few
j_gene: TRBJ2-3
v_gene: TRBV6-1
CDR3aa: CASSRYGLAGDTQYF
CDR3nt: TGTGCCAGCAGTCGATATGGACTAGCTGGCGATACGCAGTATTTT

d_gene: NA
abundance: NA
j_gene: TRBJ2-7
v_gene: TRBV20-1
CDR3aa: CSAPTYQAYEQYF
CDR3nt: TGCAGTGCTCCAACCTACCAAGCCTACGAGCAGTACTTC

d_gene: NA
abundance: NA
j_gene: TRBJ2-5
v_gene: TRBV20-1
CDR3aa: CSARHPWSSGGETQYF
CDR3nt: TGCAGTGCTAGACACCCTTGGAGTAGCGGTGGGGAGACCCAGTACTTC

d_gene: TRBD2
abundance: few
j_gene: TRBJ2-7
v_gene: TRBV10-3
CDR3aa: CATGLAYEQYF
CDR3nt: TGTGCCACGGGACTAGCCTACGAGCAGTACTTC

d_gene: TRBD2
abundance: few
j_gene: TRBJ2-2
v_gene: TRBV20-1
CDR3aa: CSARGGSGRRDGELFF
CDR3nt: TGCAGTGCTAGGGGAGGTAGCGGGAGAAGGGACGGGGAGCTGTTTTTT